The 16 T cell receptor beta chains in this list originate from one sample, sequenced in a study of OX40 agonist ivuxolimab in advanced cancers. The data were produced by immunoSEQ multiplex PCR, yet TCRdb's version contains in-frame clones alone and is incomplete. The sample yields some 82,000 clones, around 90% seen once. The specimen was CD4+ or CD8+ T cells sorted from blood, collected in a trial of the OX40 agonist ivuxolimab. Receptors were obtained from an adult with an advanced solid tumor such as melanoma, head and neck, liver or kidney cancer.

The chain couples TRBV5-1 to TRBJ2-5, with D perhaps TRBD2 (7 bases). The CDR3 extends over 15 amino acids. Germline values: CDR1 SGHRS, CDR2 YFSETQ. V was cut by 1 base and J by 5 bases, with 15 bases left in between. The CDR3 DNA follows: TGCGCCAGCAGCTTGCCGGAAGGGGGGGTCGAGACCCAGTACTTC. This encodes CASSLPEGGVETQYF.

The chain is built from TRBV6-5 and TRBJ1-1; 7 bases agree with TRBD1. The CDR3 totals 14 residues. Germline-derived CDR1 and CDR2 are MNHEY and SVGAGI. The V and J ends lost 6 bases and 2 bases, in that order; junction bases with no gene match: 6. CDR3 amino acids: CASSLGQLNTEAFF. Here the CDR3 DNA reads TGTGCCAGCAGCCTGGGACAGTTAAACACTGAAGCTTTCTTT.

CDR3 in DNA: TGTGCCAGCAGCTCGACAGGTGCTAATTCACCCCTCCACTTT. The encoded protein is CASSSTGANSPLHF. The chain combines TRBV7-3 with TRBJ1-6, with D perhaps TRBD1 (6 bases). This CDR3 contains 14 residues. Germline CDR1 and CDR2: SGHTA and FQGTGA. Trimming removed 4 bases from V and 6 bases from J, with 10 bases in between.

CDR3 coding DNA: TGTGCCAGCAGTTACGGTGGGCTTGGGGGGGGAGAGACCCAGTACTTC. Translated: CASSYGGLGGGETQYF. V gene TRBV6-6 combines with J gene TRBJ2-5; 7 bases are a match to TRBD2. The CDR3 contains 16 residues. Germline CDR1 is MNHNY and CDR2 is SVGAGI (reference sequence). The ends lost 2 bases at V and 4 bases at J; junction bases unmatched: 10.

There are a few counts of this clone. This rearrangement joins TRBV19 to TRBJ1-1; D gene uncertain. The V gene's germline CDR1 is LNHDA and CDR2 SQIVND (reference sequence). The CDR3 length is 14 residues. Trimming removed 0 bases from V and 0 bases from J, with 5 bases in between. The CDR3 DNA reads as TGTGCCAGTAGTATAGACCTTTTGAACACTGAAGCTTTCTTT. Translation gives CASSIDLLNTEAFF.

This sequence joins TRBV28 and TRBJ2-4; D could derive from TRBD1 or TRBD2 (6 bases each). The CDR3 runs 16 residues. Germline V gene lookup returns CDR1 MDHEN and CDR2 SYDVKM. Trimming took 7 bases from V and 1 from J, leaving 17 bases between them. The CDR3 protein is CASTQGAGKAKNIQYF. Here the CDR3 DNA reads TGTGCCAGCACACAGGGTGCGGGGAAGGCCAAAAACATTCAGTACTTC.

Comment on this clone: At one end, the junction sequence differs from germline, possibly due to a read error. CDR3 residues: CASGIGGTGGNIQYF. Here the CDR3 DNA reads TGTGCCAGTGGTATAGGGGGGACAGGGGGCAACATTCAGTACTTC. V gene TRBV19 combines with J gene TRBJ2-4; 12 bases match TRBD1. This CDR3 is 15 amino acids long. CDR1 is LNHDA and CDR2 is SQIVND in the germline V gene (reference sequence).

This clone was seen once. V usage is TRBV5-6 and J usage is TRBJ2-7, with D unresolved. V was trimmed by 0 bases and J by 3 bases, leaving 13 bases between them. In germline, CDR1 is SGHDT, CDR2 YYEEEE. The CDR3 sequence is 15 residues long. The CDR3 region is CASSLAPLVRYEQYF. In DNA form, the CDR3 reads TGTGCCAGCAGCTTGGCCCCGCTAGTACGCTACGAGCAGTACTTC. Based on the CDR3 plus reference TRBV5-6 and TRBJ2-7, the full variable domain is DAGVTQSPTHLIKTRGQQVTLRCSPKSGHDTVSWYQQALGQGPQFIFQYYEEEERQRGNFPDRFSGHQFPNYSSELNVNALLLGDSALYLCASSLAPLVRYEQYFGPGTRLTVT.

This clone showed up just a few times. V and J are TRBV19 and TRBJ1-2; D perhaps matches TRBD1 (5 bases). Germline values: CDR1 LNHDA, CDR2 SQIVND (reference sequence). The CDR3 contains 13 residues. V was trimmed by 3 bases and J by 7 bases, leaving 12 bases between them. CDR3: CASSMNGAGGYTF. CDR3 nucleotides: TGTGCCAGTAGTATGAATGGGGCCGGTGGCTACACCTTC.

The chain recombines TRBV6-6 with TRBJ1-5; TRBD1 is a possible D gene (6 bases). The germline gives CDR1 MNHNY, CDR2 SVGAGI (reference sequence). The CDR3 runs to 14 residues. The V end was cut by 6 bases, the J end by 5 bases, with 14 bases between. For the CDR3, the DNA is TGTGCCAGCAGCTCAGGGGCTTCTCATCAGCCCCAGCATTTT. This codes for CASSSGASHQPQHF.

CDR3 amino acids: CASSPPSGTETDTQYF. CDR3 bases: TGTGCCAGCTCACCACCTAGTGGGACAGAAACAGATACGCAGTATTTT. This chain joins TRBV18 and TRBJ2-3, with TRBD1 identical over 7 bases. V lost 0 bases to trimming and J lost 3 bases; unmatched junction nucleotides: 6. CDR3 size: 16 residues. Germline assignment: CDR1 KGHSH and CDR2 LQKENI.

In this sample, this clone turned up once. This sequence joins TRBV7-9 and TRBJ2-1, with a possible D match to TRBD2 (6 bases). V was trimmed by 5 bases and J by 7 bases, leaving 15 bases between them. This CDR3 has 14 amino acids. Germline assignment: CDR1 SEHNR and CDR2 FQNEAQ (reference sequence). The CDR3 nucleotides read TGTGCCAGCAGCCCACGGGCTAGCGATAATGAGCAGTTCTTC. Translating it yields CASSPRASDNEQFF.

The chain couples TRBV11-2 to TRBJ1-6; 7 positions match TRBD1. Germline CDR1 and CDR2: SGHAT and FQNNGV. V gave up 5 bases and J gave up 2 bases; unmatched junction bases: 6. The CDR3 covers 16 residues. CDR3 region: CASSPLTGPYNSPLHF. The DNA for the CDR3 is TGTGCCAGCAGCCCCTTGACAGGGCCCTATAATTCACCCCTCCACTTT.

This clone was seen once. V gene TRBV7-2 combines with J gene TRBJ2-3; perhaps TRBD2 as D (6 bases). Trimming took 5 bases from V and 0 from J, leaving 9 bases between them. This CDR3 is 14 amino acids long. CDR1 and CDR2 (germline): SGHTA, FQGNSA. In nucleotides, the CDR3 is TGTGCCAGCAGCGCTAGCGTGAGCACAGATACGCAGTATTTT. This sequence encodes CASSASVSTDTQYF.

The rearrangement links TRBV18 to TRBJ1-2, with D possibly TRBD1 on 5 matching bases. Per the germline V gene, CDR1 is KGHSH and CDR2 is LQKENI. This CDR3 is built from 12 residues. V was clipped by 3 bases and J by 7 bases, with 9 bases between them. DNA of the CDR3: TGTGCCAGCTCACCCGCCGGGGGTGGCTACACCTTC. This translates into CASSPAGGGYTF.

V usage is TRBV29-1 and J usage is TRBJ2-7, with D perhaps matching TRBD1 (5 bases). Trimming pared 2 bases from V and 7 bases from J, leaving 9 bases between. The length of the CDR3 is 11 residues. Germline CDR1 is SQVTM and CDR2 is ANQGSEA. As DNA, the CDR3 is TGCAGCGTTGAACAGGGAAGGGAGCAGTACTTC. Translated, it gives CSVEQGREQYF.